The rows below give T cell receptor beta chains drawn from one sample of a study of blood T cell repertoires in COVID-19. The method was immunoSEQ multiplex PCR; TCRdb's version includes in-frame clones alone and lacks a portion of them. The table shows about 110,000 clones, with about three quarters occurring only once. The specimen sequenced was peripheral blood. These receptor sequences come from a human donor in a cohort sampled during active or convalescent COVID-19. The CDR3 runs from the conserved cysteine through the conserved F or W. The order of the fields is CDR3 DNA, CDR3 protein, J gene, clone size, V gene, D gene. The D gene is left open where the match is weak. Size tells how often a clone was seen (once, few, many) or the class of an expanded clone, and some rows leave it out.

TGTGCCAGCAGCGCTCAGGGCCTTGGTGGCTACACCTTC CASSAQGLGGYTF TRBJ1-2 NA TRBV9 NA
TGTGCCAACACTAAAGACGTAGACACTGAAGCTTTCTTT CANTKDVDTEAFF TRBJ1-1 NA TRBV2 NA
TGTGCCAGCAGTCGCCAGGGATCCTTCTGGGGTGGCTACACCTTC CASSRQGSFWGGYTF TRBJ1-2 NA TRBV28 NA
TGTGCCAGCAGACGTAGGGGGTCCTCCTACGAGCAGTACTTC CASRRRGSSYEQYF TRBJ2-7 NA TRBV28 NA
TGTGCCAGCAGCCTCGGACAGGGCTACGAGCAGTACTTC CASSLGQGYEQYF TRBJ2-7 many TRBV12-3/TRBV12-4 TRBD1
TGTGCCAGCAGCTTAGAGTTAAGGGGGCCGAGCACTGAAGCTTTCTTT CASSLELRGPSTEAFF TRBJ1-1 NA TRBV7-3 TRBD1
TGTGCCTGGATATCCGGGGTTGGAAACACCATATATTTT CAWISGVGNTIYF TRBJ1-3 NA TRBV30 NA
TGTGCCAGTAGTATAATGGAGGGGGCGGGCACCGGGGAGCTGTTTTTT CASSIMEGAGTGELFF TRBJ2-2 NA TRBV19 NA
TGTGCCAGCAGCTTAGGTAATAGCGCCAACGAGCAGTACTTC CASSLGNSANEQYF TRBJ2-7 NA TRBV7-2 NA
TGTGCTAGTGGTTTGGGGAACAGGGGCAACATCCCCGACGAGCAGTACTTC CASGLGNRGNIPDEQYF TRBJ2-7 NA TRBV12-5 TRBD1
TGCGCCAGCAGTGAGACCATCCCGGGACAGGGAGGAGTGGGCACAGATACGCAGTATTTT CASSETIPGQGGVGTDTQYF TRBJ2-3 NA TRBV10-1 TRBD1
TGTGCCACCAGCAGAGACACTAGCACAGATACGCAGTATTTT CATSRDTSTDTQYF TRBJ2-3 once TRBV15 NA
TGTGCCAGCAGCTTAAGTTCGGGACAAACCCTCTCTGGAAACACCATATATTTT CASSLSSGQTLSGNTIYF TRBJ1-3 NA TRBV7-6 NA
TGTGCCAGCAGCTTAGCAAGCGGGAGTTTCCACGAGCAGTACTTC CASSLASGSFHEQYF TRBJ2-7 NA TRBV7-2 TRBD2
TGTGCCAGCAGCAGCAGCGGGGGGGCCGTAGGTGATACGCAGTATTTT CASSSSGGAVGDTQYF TRBJ2-3 NA TRBV7-2 TRBD2
TGCGCCAGCAGCTTGGCTTTGAGCCTTAGTGTGCCGAACACTGAAGCTTTCTTT CASSLALSLSVPNTEAFF TRBJ1-1 NA TRBV5-1 NA
TGTGCCAGCAGCGCTAGCTTAGCTGGGGCCAACGTCCTGACTTTC CASSASLAGANVLTF TRBJ2-6 NA TRBV9 NA
TGTGCCAGCAGCGCGCTAGCTAGAGGGGGCCAAGAGACCCAGTACTTC CASSALARGGQETQYF TRBJ2-5 once TRBV9 NA
TGTGCCACCAGTGACCCGACTAGCGGGTCCTACAATGAGCAGTTCTTC CATSDPTSGSYNEQFF TRBJ2-1 few TRBV24-1 TRBD2
TGTGCCAGCAGGGGGACTTGGGGGGTACAGACCGGGGAGCTGTTTTTT CASRGTWGVQTGELFF TRBJ2-2 NA TRBV27 NA
TGTGCCAGCAGTTCCGCGGTTCGACAGGGCAACACCTTC CASSSAVRQGNTF TRBJ1-2 NA TRBV5-6 TRBD1
TGCGCCAGCAGCCAACAGGGGTGGGACCAGCCCCAGCATTTT CASSQQGWDQPQHF TRBJ1-5 NA TRBV4-1 NA
TGCGCCAGCAGCGGCAGCCGGGACTCAGTATCCTATGGCTACACCTTC CASSGSRDSVSYGYTF TRBJ1-2 NA TRBV5-1 NA